This T cell receptor beta chain is from a study of T-cell memory formation after mild COVID-19. Points from the study as a whole: Pre-infection memory showed some responding clones, and this suggested that cross-reactive memory joined.

The J segment lost 2 bases and the V segment lost 2 bases, leaving 6 bases of the junction unmatched. The CDR3 has 16 residues. Germline lookup yields CDR1 MGHRA and CDR2 YSYEKL. TCRdb re-called the 5' RACE reads through MiXCR, storing one row per CDR3 protein. Here the sample spans approximately 480,000 distinct CDR3 sequences, 15% to 20% being singletons. In the case of this clonotype: The target antigen is unknown.

The sample consisted of PBMCs or a T cell subset sorted from them (not recorded which). The chain recombines TRBV4-1 with TRBJ2-5; TRBD1 matches 9 bases. This clonotype was obtained from an adult woman who had mild COVID-19 (a few samples of this study predate the infection). Cell type and time point are not known. Here the CDR3 DNA reads TGCGCCAGCAGCCAACCAGGACAGGGGCGGCAAGAGACCCAGTACTTC. Its translation: CASSQPGQGRQETQYF.